These T cell receptor beta chains were read from a single sample in a study of T cell repertoires in cytomegalovirus infection. MiXCR was run by TCRdb on the reads, yielding one entry per CDR3 protein. The sample has 20,000 or so distinct CDR3 sequences, 20% to 25% seen once. These receptors' antigens are unknown. The sample here was CD8+ T cells from cultured PBMCs, taken from culture after CMV antigen stimulation. These receptors originate from a human donor in good health (CMV status not recorded). Some clones in this sample may be carry-over from other donors' samples. Both conserved end residues are part of each CDR3. D genes are given only for firm matches. Clone size is stated in some rows and not others, as once, few, many or a class when expanded.

v_call,d_call,j_call,clone_size,cdr3_aa,cdr3_nt
TRBV7-8,-,TRBJ2-7,-,CASSLRGGYEQYF,TGTGCCAGCAGCTTACGGGGAGGCTACGAGCAGTACTTC
TRBV19,-,TRBJ1-6,-,CASPGGANEGPLHF,TGTGCCTCCCCCGGCGGTGCAAACGAGGGGCCCCTCCACTTT
TRBV14,TRBD1,TRBJ2-7,-,CASSLGAGTGAYEQYF,TGTGCCAGCAGCCTAGGGGCCGGGACAGGAGCCTACGAGCAGTACTTC
TRBV20-1,-,TRBJ1-6,few,CSASTTYDNSPLHF,TGCAGTGCTAGCACCACATACGATAATTCACCCCTCCACTTT
TRBV19,-,TRBJ1-1,few,CASSSRRVGGSAEAFF,TGTGCCAGTAGTTCTCGCAGGGTAGGAGGTTCGGCTGAAGCTTTCTTT
TRBV19,-,TRBJ1-5,few,CASIPGMGARPEPQHF,TGTGCCAGTATACCAGGGATGGGGGCGCGTCCGGAGCCCCAGCATTTT
TRBV2,-,TRBJ1-1,few,CASSGERGTEAFF,TGTGCCAGCAGTGGAGAACGGGGCACTGAAGCTTTCTTT
TRBV7-9,-,TRBJ1-4,few,CASSSNLRRGNEKLFF,TGTGCCAGCAGCTCAAACCTTCGACGGGGTAATGAAAAACTGTTTTTT
TRBV27,TRBD1,TRBJ1-5,few,CASSLPGGDQHF,TGTGCCAGCAGTTTACCAGGGGGGGATCAGCATTTT
TRBV6-5,-,TRBJ1-1,-,CASSYSTTGNTEAFF,TGTGCCAGCAGTTACTCTACTACAGGGAACACTGAAGCTTTCTTT
TRBV29-1,TRBD1,TRBJ2-1,many,CSVEDQDRRSYNEQFF,TGCAGCGTTGAAGATCAGGACAGGCGATCCTACAATGAGCAGTTCTTC
TRBV7-8,-,TRBJ1-2,many,CASSLERGFGYTF,TGTGCCAGCAGCTTAGAACGGGGTTTTGGCTACACCTTC
TRBV6-2/TRBV6-3,-,TRBJ2-5,once,CASRTGTLQETQYF,TGTGCCAGCAGAACCGGGACACTCCAAGAGACCCAGTACTTC
TRBV6-1,TRBD2,TRBJ2-7,few,CASSELFGTRAHEQYF,TGTGCCAGCAGTGAATTGTTTGGGACTAGAGCTCACGAGCAGTACTTC
TRBV6-5,-,TRBJ2-2,-,CASSTHPTGELFF,TGTGCCAGCAGTACCCACCCGACCGGGGAGCTGTTTTTT
TRBV5-6,TRBD1,TRBJ1-2,once,CASSTGTDNYGYTF,TGTGCCAGCAGCACAGGGACAGATAATTATGGCTACACCTTC
TRBV7-2,-,TRBJ1-5,many,CASSVNPGTGQPQHF,TGTGCCAGCAGCGTTAACCCAGGGACGGGTCAGCCCCAGCATTTT
TRBV7-2,-,TRBJ1-4,many,CASSLGREPEKLFF,TGTGCCAGCAGCTTAGGCAGGGAGCCAGAAAAACTGTTTTTT
TRBV15,TRBD1,TRBJ1-6,-,CATSRPVGTGRTSPLHF,TGTGCCACCAGCAGACCCGTCGGGACAGGGAGAACTTCACCCCTCCACTTT
TRBV2,-,TRBJ1-1,few,CASRVTGLDTEAFF,TGTGCCAGCAGAGTTACGGGGCTGGACACTGAAGCTTTCTTT
TRBV27,TRBD1,TRBJ2-1,-,CASSFQQGETYDNEQFF,TGTGCCAGCAGTTTTCAACAGGGGGAGACGTATGACAATGAGCAGTTCTTC
TRBV7-9,-,TRBJ2-3,many,CASNPLGATSTDTQYF,TGTGCCAGCAACCCACTAGGGGCAACTAGCACAGATACGCAGTATTTT
TRBV5-5,-,TRBJ1-4,-,CASSLAGRGDEKLFF,TGTGCCAGCAGCTTGGCGGGCCGGGGGGATGAAAAACTGTTTTTT
TRBV9,-,TRBJ2-1,-,CASSGYGGTSYNEQFF,TGTGCCAGCAGCGGGTATGGGGGGACCTCCTACAATGAGCAGTTCTTC
TRBV20-1,-,TRBJ2-7,-,CSARDTNRGDEQYF,TGCAGTGCTAGAGATACCAACCGGGGCGACGAGCAGTACTTC
TRBV7-9,TRBD2,TRBJ2-5,few,CASSPALGLAGGETQYF,TGTGCCAGCAGCCCAGCGTTGGGACTAGCGGGAGGGGAGACCCAGTACTTC
TRBV7-2,-,TRBJ2-1,few,CASSLALPREDEQFF,TGTGCCAGCAGCTTAGCGCTCCCTAGGGAGGATGAGCAGTTCTTC
TRBV7-9,-,TRBJ1-2,many,CASSSSRDEDLNYGYTF,TGTGCCAGCAGCTCATCGCGGGATGAGGACCTTAACTATGGCTACACCTTC
TRBV29-1,-,TRBJ2-1,-,CSVGGGPAGNEQFF,TGCAGCGTTGGAGGGGGGCCCGCCGGGAATGAGCAGTTCTTC
TRBV7-9,TRBD1,TRBJ2-7,few,CASSRGDRAYEQYF,TGTGCCAGCAGTCGCGGCGACAGGGCCTACGAGCAGTACTTC
TRBV27,-,TRBJ1-4,few,CASSFSGTNEKLFF,TGTGCCAGCAGTTTTTCGGGGACGAATGAAAAACTGTTTTTT
TRBV27,-,TRBJ2-6,-,CASSLSVANVLTF,TGTGCCAGCAGTTTAAGTGTCGCGAACGTCCTGACTTTC
TRBV6-2/TRBV6-3,-,TRBJ2-2,-,CASSYPTSPGELFF,TGTGCCAGCAGTTACCCGACTAGTCCCGGGGAGCTGTTTTTT
TRBV7-6,-,TRBJ1-1,many,CASSRMWGAEAFF,TGTGCCAGCAGCCGGATGTGGGGAGCTGAAGCTTTCTTT
TRBV10-3,TRBD1,TRBJ1-1,-,CAISDADRATEAFF,TGTGCCATCAGTGACGCGGACAGGGCCACTGAAGCTTTCTTT
TRBV19,-,TRBJ2-6,few,CASSLDGSGANVLTF,TGTGCCAGTAGCCTCGATGGCTCTGGGGCCAACGTCCTGACTTTC
TRBV7-9,TRBD1,TRBJ2-2,-,CASSLRGQGNTGELFF,TGTGCCAGCAGCTTAAGGGGGCAGGGGAACACCGGGGAGCTGTTTTTT
TRBV6-5,-,TRBJ2-7,many,CASSYSISGSYEQYF,TGTGCCAGCAGTTACTCAATCAGCGGGTCATACGAGCAGTACTTC